This T cell receptor beta chain was documented in a study of cytomegalovirus exposure and HLA in healthy donors. V gave up 6 bases and J gave up 5 bases, with 17 bases separating them. The germline V gene has CDR1 MNHNY and CDR2 SVGAGI (reference sequence). CDR3 length equals 14 residues. The PCR used 60 Vbeta and 13 Jbeta primers. The protocol was immunoSEQ multiplex PCR, while the TCRdb copy is restricted to in-frame clones and leaves out a portion. In the table there are around 150,000 clones, about four fifths of which are singletons. The chain is built from TRBV6-6 and TRBJ2-7; D ambiguous. The specimen sequenced was PBMCs. The sequence derives from a man between 25 and 39 years old in good health and CMV-seronegative. CDR3 loop: CASSPPQRSHEQYF. CDR3 DNA: TGTGCCAGCAGCCCCCCCCAGCGATCCCACGAGCAGTACTTC.